This T cell receptor (beta chain) came from a study of blood T cell repertoires in COVID-19. Whole-study context: The samples span acute and convalescent COVID-19 from the United States, Italy and Spain. Sources were T cells, B-cell-depleted T cells, or PBMCs; the material itself was cDNA or gDNA.

Authors' methods: Estimation of nucleated cell counts was performed using reference gene primer amplification. Here immunoSEQ multiplex PCR was the method, and the copy in TCRdb shows in-frame clones only, minus some. V, J and clone size were drawn from that table, and D and trimming were deduced from the DNA. Counted here are some 240,000 clones, 89% occurring once; the ten biggest clones make up around 4.6%. The V gene end was trimmed by 4 bases and the J gene end by 6 bases; junction bases not matched to a gene: 9. Germline V gives CDR1 SGHNT, CDR2 YYREEE (reference sequence). The CDR3 is 15 residues long.

The sample was peripheral blood. The TCR was taken from a woman aged 40 to 49 who had recovered from COVID-19. The gene calls are TRBV5-4 and TRBJ1-4; 7 bases agree with TRBD1. CDR3 nucleotide sequence: TGTGCCAGCAGCCCGACAGGGTCACCTGATGAAAAACTGTTTTTT. This codes for CASSPTGSPDEKLFF.